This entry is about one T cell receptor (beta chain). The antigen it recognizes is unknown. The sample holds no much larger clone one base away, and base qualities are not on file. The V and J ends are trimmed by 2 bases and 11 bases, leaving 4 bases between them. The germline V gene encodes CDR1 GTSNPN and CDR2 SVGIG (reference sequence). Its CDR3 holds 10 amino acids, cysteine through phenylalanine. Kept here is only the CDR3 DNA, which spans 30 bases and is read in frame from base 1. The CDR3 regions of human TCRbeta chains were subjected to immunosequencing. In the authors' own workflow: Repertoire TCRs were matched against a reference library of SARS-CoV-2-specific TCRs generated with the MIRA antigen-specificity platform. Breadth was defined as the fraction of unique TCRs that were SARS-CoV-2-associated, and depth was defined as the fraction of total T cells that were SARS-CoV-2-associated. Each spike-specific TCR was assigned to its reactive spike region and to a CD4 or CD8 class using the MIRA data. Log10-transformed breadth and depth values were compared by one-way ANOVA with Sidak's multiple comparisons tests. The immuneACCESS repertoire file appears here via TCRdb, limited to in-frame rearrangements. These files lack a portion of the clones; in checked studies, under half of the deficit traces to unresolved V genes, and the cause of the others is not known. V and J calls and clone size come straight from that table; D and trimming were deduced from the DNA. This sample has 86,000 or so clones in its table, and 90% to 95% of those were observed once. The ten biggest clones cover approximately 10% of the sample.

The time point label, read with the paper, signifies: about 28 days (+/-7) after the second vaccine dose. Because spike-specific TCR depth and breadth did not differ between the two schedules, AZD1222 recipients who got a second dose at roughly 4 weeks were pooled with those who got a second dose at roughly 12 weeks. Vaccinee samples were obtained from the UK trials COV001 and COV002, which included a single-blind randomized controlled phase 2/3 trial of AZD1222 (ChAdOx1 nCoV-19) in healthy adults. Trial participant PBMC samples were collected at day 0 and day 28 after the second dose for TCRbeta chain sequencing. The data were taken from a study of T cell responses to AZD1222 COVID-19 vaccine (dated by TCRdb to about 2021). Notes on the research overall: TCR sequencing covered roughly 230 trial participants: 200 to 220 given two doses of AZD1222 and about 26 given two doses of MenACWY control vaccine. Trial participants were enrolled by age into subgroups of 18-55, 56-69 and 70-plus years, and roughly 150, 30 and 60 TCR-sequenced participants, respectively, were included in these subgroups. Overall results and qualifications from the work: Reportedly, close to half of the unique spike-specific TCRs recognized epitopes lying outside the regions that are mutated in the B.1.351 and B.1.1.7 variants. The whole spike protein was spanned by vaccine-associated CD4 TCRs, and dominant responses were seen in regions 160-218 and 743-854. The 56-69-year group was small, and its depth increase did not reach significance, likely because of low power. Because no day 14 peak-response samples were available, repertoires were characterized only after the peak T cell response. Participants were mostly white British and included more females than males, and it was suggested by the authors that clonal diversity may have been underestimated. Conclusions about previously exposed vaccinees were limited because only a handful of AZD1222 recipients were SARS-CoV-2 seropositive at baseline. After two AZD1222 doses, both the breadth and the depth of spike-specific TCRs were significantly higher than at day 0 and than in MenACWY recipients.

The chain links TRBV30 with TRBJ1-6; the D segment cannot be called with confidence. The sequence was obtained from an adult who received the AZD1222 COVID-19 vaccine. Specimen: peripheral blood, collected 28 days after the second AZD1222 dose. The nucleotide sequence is TGTGCCTGGAGTCTCCCACCCCTCCACTTT. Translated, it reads CAWSLPPLHF.